The text below deals with one TCR beta chain. Its cognate antigen is unknown. The source of the sample is a study of vaccination effects on CD4 cells after COVID-19. Clones were sequenced by immunoSEQ multiplex PCR, and TCRdb holds only the in-frame ones, with some missing. The table records approximately 54,000 clones, around 86% of them present only once. Sequencing was preceded by expansion of antigen-specific CD4+ T cells with viral peptide pools in the ViraFEST assay. Isolation of CD4+ T cells took place after ten to eleven days of culture. Cultures received IL-2 medium that replaced half the medium on days 3 and 7. Study results and limitations: The authors studied few convalescent patients and collected no early post-infection timepoints.

The source material was CD4+ T cells from PBMCs cultured with HCoV-229E spike peptides, sampled before COVID-19 vaccination. The sequence was collected from a human donor who received a COVID-19 vaccine.

The CDR3 sequence is CASSQDRGGVSPLHF. CDR3 coding DNA: TGCGCCAGCAGCCAAGATCGCGGCGGTGTTTCACCCCTCCACTTT. The chain uses TRBV4-1 and TRBJ1-6; D is undetermined. There are 15 residues in the CDR3. V lost 0 bases to trimming and J lost 9 bases, with 12 bases between them. Germline CDR1 MGHRA, CDR2 YSYEKL.